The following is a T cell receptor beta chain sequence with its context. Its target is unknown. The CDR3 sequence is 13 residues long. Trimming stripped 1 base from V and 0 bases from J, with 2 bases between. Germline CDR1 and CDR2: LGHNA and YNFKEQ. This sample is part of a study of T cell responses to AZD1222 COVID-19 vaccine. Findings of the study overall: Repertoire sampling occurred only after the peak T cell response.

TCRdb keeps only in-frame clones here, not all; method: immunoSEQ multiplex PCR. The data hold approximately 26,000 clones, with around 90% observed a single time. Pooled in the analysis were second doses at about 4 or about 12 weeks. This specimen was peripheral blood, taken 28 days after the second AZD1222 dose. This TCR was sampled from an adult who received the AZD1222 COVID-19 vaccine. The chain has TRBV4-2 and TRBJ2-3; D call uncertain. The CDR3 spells CASSQASTDTQYF. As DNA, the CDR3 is TGTGCCAGCAGCCAAGCGAGCACAGATACGCAGTATTTT.